A single sample is the source of the 30 T cell receptor beta chains below, sequenced in a study of cytomegalovirus exposure and HLA in healthy donors (dated by TCRdb to the late 2010s). The library was obtained by the immunoSEQ multiplex PCR assay. For the multiplex PCR, a mixture combining 60 forward primers for TCR Vbeta segments and 13 reverse primers for TCR Jbeta segments was used. As stored in TCRdb, this immuneACCESS dataset retains in-frame rearrangements with V and J assigned. A fraction of the clones does not appear; measured against another copy, unresolved V genes explain less than half of the discrepancy, and the remainder lacks a known reason. The sample table contains 50,000 to 75,000 clones; only one count was recorded for around 83% of them. The ten most abundant clones make up 1.6% of the sample. The sample consisted of PBMCs. These receptor sequences come from a human donor in good health.

The rearrangement links TRBV6-5 to TRBJ1-3; 9 bases agree with TRBD1. V was clipped by 6 bases and J by 7 bases; unmatched bases: 4. Germline V gene data show CDR1 as MNHEY and CDR2 as SVGAGI. CDR3 size: 13 residues. The CDR3 DNA is TGTGCCAGCAGCCGGGACAGGGAGAACACCATATATTTT. It codes for CASSRDRENTIYF.

This clone showed up just once. CDR3 amino acids: CASSKLVRNEQFF. DNA of the CDR3: TGTGCCAGTAGTAAGCTAGTCCGCAATGAGCAGTTCTTC. The chain uses TRBV19 and TRBJ2-1; no reliable D call. The CDR3 is 13 amino acids. The V and J ends lost 4 bases and 6 bases respectively, with 10 bases between them. Looked up from germline, CDR1 is LNHDA and CDR2 is SQIVND (reference sequence).

This clone was counted once. V gene TRBV15 combines with J gene TRBJ1-2, with unresolved D. This CDR3 has 18 amino acids. CDR1 and CDR2 (germline): LNHNV, YYDKDF (reference sequence). V lost 0 bases to trimming and J lost 2 bases, with 19 bases between them. The CDR3, as DNA: TGTGCCACCAGCAGAGATGGTAGTAGTAGCGAGGGCAACTATGGCTACACCTTC. This gives the protein CATSRDGSSSEGNYGYTF.

V gene TRBV29-1 combines with J gene TRBJ2-7; maybe TRBD1 (6 bases). V was shortened by 4 bases and J by 3 bases, with 19 bases between the two germline ends. There are 15 residues in the CDR3. The V gene's germline CDR1 is SQVTM and CDR2 ANQGSEA. The CDR3 loop reads CSVGGTPKADYEQYF. As DNA, the CDR3 is TGCAGCGTTGGGGGGACACCAAAGGCTGACTACGAGCAGTACTTC.

This chain links TRBV19 with TRBJ2-5; 8 nucleotides agree with TRBD2. J lost 5 bases, V lost 4 bases, and 12 bases had no gene match. Germline lookup yields CDR1 LNHDA and CDR2 SQIVND (reference sequence). The CDR3 length is 16 residues. This CDR3 reads CASSTQIRGGRETQYF. The CDR3 region has the DNA TGTGCCAGTAGTACTCAGATTCGGGGGGGCCGCGAGACCCAGTACTTC.

The chain combines TRBV4-3 with TRBJ2-3; the D gene is possibly TRBD1 (6 bases). In germline, CDR1 is LGHNA, CDR2 YSLEER. The length of the CDR3 is 15 residues. Trimming took 3 bases from V and 2 from J, leaving 12 bases between them. CDR3 sequence (DNA): TGCGCCAGCAGCCACCAACAGGGAAACACAGATACGCAGTATTTT. Translated: CASSHQQGNTDTQYF.

This rearrangement joins TRBV7-2 to TRBJ2-7; D might be TRBD1 (5 bases). Germline V gene data show CDR1 as SGHTA and CDR2 as FQGNSA. Trimming left V 1 base short and J 3 bases short, with 13 bases between. The CDR3 runs 15 residues. The CDR3 nucleotides read TGTGCCAGCAGCTTAGAATCGACAGTGCTCTACGAGCAGTACTTC. This gives the protein CASSLESTVLYEQYF.

V usage is TRBV27 and J usage is TRBJ2-7; 10 nucleotides match TRBD1. CDR1 and CDR2 (germline): MNHEY, SMNVEV (reference sequence). The length of the CDR3 is 14 residues. The J segment lost 4 bases and the V segment lost 4 bases, leaving 4 bases of the junction unmatched. This chain's CDR3 is CASSYGTGVYEQYF. CDR3 nucleotide sequence: TGTGCCAGCAGTTACGGGACAGGGGTTTACGAGCAGTACTTC.

This chain uses TRBV7-2 with TRBJ2-7; TRBD2 matches 15 bases. V lost 4 bases to trimming and J lost 3 bases; unmatched junction nucleotides: 1. Germline loops: CDR1 SGHTA, CDR2 FQGNSA. CDR3 length equals 15 residues. CDR3 in amino acids: CASSSGLAGGYEQYF. The DNA of the CDR3 is TGTGCCAGCAGCTCGGGACTAGCGGGGGGCTACGAGCAGTACTTC.

This chain uses TRBV29-1 with TRBJ2-2, with 9 bases fitting TRBD1. Losses at the gene ends were 6 bases for V and 6 bases for J; bases not matched to a gene: 20. Germline V gene sequence: CDR1 SQVTM, CDR2 ANQGSEA. CDR3 length: 18 residues. Here the CDR3 reads CSVTRWDRVTGRPGELFF. The CDR3, as DNA: TGCAGCGTCACACGGTGGGACAGGGTTACGGGCAGGCCCGGGGAGCTGTTTTTT.

This clone has a single count. J is TRBJ2-3 and V is TRBV11-2, with TRBD2 identical over 9 bases. V dropped 2 bases and J dropped 0; count of bases not matched to a gene: 0. The CDR3 covers 15 residues. The germline V gene has CDR1 SGHAT and CDR2 FQNNGV. Here the CDR3 DNA reads TGTGCCAGCAGCTTAACTAGCGGGAGCACAGATACGCAGTATTTT. Amino acids: CASSLTSGSTDTQYF.

The chain joins TRBV7-2 to TRBJ1-5, with TRBD1 identical over 8 bases. In germline, CDR1 is SGHTA, CDR2 FQGNSA. J gave up 4 bases and V 5 bases, and 4 bases lay outside the gene matches. This CDR3 comprises 14 residues. The CDR3 protein is CASSMTGANQPQHF. The DNA of the CDR3 is TGTGCCAGCAGCATGACAGGGGCAAATCAGCCCCAGCATTTT.

The gene calls are TRBV5-1 and TRBJ2-3, with D possibly TRBD1 on 5 matching bases. This CDR3 has 13 residues. V was clipped by 0 bases and J by 8 bases, with 10 bases between them. Germline V gene data show CDR1 as SGHRS and CDR2 as YFSETQ. CDR3 coding DNA: TGCGCCAGCAGCTTGGACAGGTTAGGTACGCAGTATTTT. This encodes CASSLDRLGTQYF.

The chain combines TRBV28 with TRBJ2-7; 8 bases agree with TRBD1. CDR1 MDHEN and CDR2 SYDVKM come from the germline V gene. V dropped 4 bases and J dropped 3; count of bases not matched to a gene: 5. This CDR3 has 14 residues. CDR3 sequence reads: CASSSQGANYEQYF. The CDR3 DNA is TGTGCCAGCAGTTCCCAGGGGGCCAACTACGAGCAGTACTTC.

The chain uses TRBV15 and TRBJ2-5, with D tentatively TRBD2 (6 bases). The germline V and J ends were trimmed by 0 bases and 7 bases, with 18 bases remaining between them. This CDR3 comprises 16 residues. Germline V lookup: CDR1 LNHNV, CDR2 YYDKDF (reference sequence). The DNA for the CDR3 is TGTGCCACCAGCAGAGACTTAGCGGCGACCCTTTTGACCCAGTACTTC. Its translation is CATSRDLAATLLTQYF.

The chain combines TRBV30 with TRBJ2-7; 9 nucleotides align to TRBD1. Germline assignment: CDR1 GTSNPN and CDR2 SVGIG (reference sequence). The ends lost 0 bases at V and 6 bases at J; junction bases unmatched: 3. The CDR3 is made up of 13 amino acids. This CDR3 is CAWSVLTGGEQYF. DNA for the CDR3: TGTGCCTGGAGTGTATTGACAGGGGGCGAGCAGTACTTC.

The V gene is TRBV4-1, the J gene TRBJ2-5, with D unclear. The DNA matches TRBJ2-7 better at its end, which makes the J call doubtful. This CDR3 has 14 amino acids. CDR1 and CDR2 (germline): MGHRA, YSYEKL. The chain's CDR3 is CASSQAPVLYEQYF. The CDR3, as DNA: TGCGCCAGCAGCCAAGCACCCGTGCTCTACGAGCAGTACTTC.

V and J are TRBV10-1 and TRBJ2-3, with no clear D. V was clipped by 9 bases and J by 4 bases, with 17 bases between them. Germline lookup yields CDR1 WNHNN and CDR2 SYGVQD (reference sequence). This CDR3 spans 14 amino acids. The CDR3 nucleotides read TGCGCCAGTAAACACGACTTGCTGGCAGATACGCAGTATTTT. Encoded protein: CASKHDLLADTQYF.

This clone was recorded once. The V gene is TRBV30, the J gene TRBJ2-7; 8 positions agree with TRBD2. This CDR3 contains 12 residues. Looked up from germline, CDR1 is GTSNPN and CDR2 is SVGIG (reference sequence). The J segment lost 2 bases and the V segment lost 3 bases, leaving 0 bases of the junction unmatched. The CDR3 DNA sequence: TGTGCCTGGAGCGGGGGGGCCTACGAGCAGTACTTC. Amino acids: CAWSGGAYEQYF.

This sequence joins TRBV4-2 and TRBJ2-3; TRBD2 matches 7 bases. This CDR3 is built from 15 residues. J was trimmed by 8 bases and V by 0 bases; bases with no gene match: 8. Germline V CDR1 and CDR2: LGHNA, YNFKEQ. The CDR3 nucleotides are TGTGCCAGCAGCCAAGATTCCGGGAGGTTTGGTACGCAGTATTTT. This codes for CASSQDSGRFGTQYF.

V usage is TRBV7-8 and J usage is TRBJ2-7, with 7 bases identical to TRBD1. With V trimmed by 2 bases and J by 7 bases, 14 bases remained unmatched. The CDR3 sequence is 16 residues long. Germline V gene lookup returns CDR1 SGHVS and CDR2 FQNEAQ. The CDR3 coding sequence is TGTGCCAGCAGCTTAAACCCGGACAGGATGTCGGGGGAGCAGTACTTC. Protein sequence: CASSLNPDRMSGEQYF.

The V call is TRBV7-9, the J call TRBJ2-1, with TRBD2 matching 11 bases. This CDR3 is built from 14 residues. Germline loops: CDR1 SEHNR, CDR2 FQNEAQ (reference sequence). V lost 1 base and J lost 10; bases outside the gene matches: 3. The chain's CDR3 is CASSLGGLAEEQFF. The CDR3 coding sequence is TGTGCCAGCAGCTTAGGGGGACTAGCGGAAGAGCAGTTCTTC.

The CDR3 protein is CASSFSGTRPYNEQFF. The CDR3 DNA follows: TGTGCCAGCAGCTTCTCCGGGACTAGACCCTACAATGAGCAGTTCTTC. The chain recombines TRBV5-4 with TRBJ2-1; TRBD2 matches 8 bases. The CDR3 runs to 16 residues. CDR1 SGHNT and CDR2 YYREEE come from the germline V gene (reference sequence). Trimming cost V 2 bases and J 2 bases; bases outside gene matches: 6.

J is TRBJ1-1 and V is TRBV4-1; D is possibly TRBD1 (6 bases). This CDR3 has 14 residues. V was clipped by 3 bases and J by 9 bases, with 17 bases between them. Germline CDR1 MGHRA, CDR2 YSYEKL. The CDR3 loop is CASSQTLPRDKAFF. CDR3 in DNA: TGCGCCAGCAGCCAGACACTACCCCGGGACAAAGCTTTCTTT.

The chain couples TRBV7-2 to TRBJ2-3, with 10 bases that match TRBD2. After removal of 1 base from V and 5 bases from J, the junction contained 12 bases not matched to a gene. Per the germline V gene, CDR1 is SGHTA and CDR2 is FQGNSA. The CDR3 has 18 amino acids. The DNA for the CDR3 is TGTGCCAGCAGCTTAGTGTTAAGCGGGGGGGCCGTTGGAGATACGCAGTATTTT. It is translated as CASSLVLSGGAVGDTQYF.

This clone appeared a few times. CDR3 nucleotides: TGTGCCAGCAGCCTTGGGACAGGGAATAACTATGGCTACACCTTC. It encodes CASSLGTGNNYGYTF. This chain connects TRBV16 to TRBJ1-2, with 9 bases identical to TRBD1. The CDR3 has 15 residues. J lost 1 base, V lost 4 bases, and 4 bases had no gene match. The germline gives CDR1 KGHSY, CDR2 FQNENV.

V gene TRBV2 combines with J gene TRBJ1-3; D is unresolved. Germline assignment: CDR1 SNHLY and CDR2 FYNNEI. Trimming cost V 7 bases and J 8 bases, with 9 bases left between them. The CDR3 has 11 amino acids. The CDR3 here is CASTITYTIYF. CDR3 DNA: TGTGCCAGCACAATAACTTACACCATATATTTT.

The V gene is TRBV7-2, the J gene TRBJ2-1, with D maybe TRBD2 (5 bases). Germline CDR1 is SGHTA and CDR2 is FQGNSA. This CDR3 has 14 amino acids. The V end lost 5 bases, the J end lost 5 bases, and 13 bases lay between the germline ends. CDR3 bases: TGTGCCAGCAGCCATCCGGCGGGCAACAATGAGCAGTTCTTC. It specifies CASSHPAGNNEQFF.

The chain carries TRBV6-1 and TRBJ2-7; a possible D gene is TRBD1 (6 bases). CDR1 is MNHNS and CDR2 is SASEGT in the germline V gene. There are 14 residues in the CDR3. With 7 bases removed from V and 4 bases from J, the gap between germline ends came to 17 bases. The CDR3 DNA reads as TGTGCCAGCACCTTATACAGGGAAGGGTACGAGCAGTACTTC. Translating gives CASTLYREGYEQYF.

The chain joins TRBV4-2 to TRBJ2-4; TRBD1 is a possible D gene (7 bases). The V gene's germline CDR1 is LGHNA and CDR2 YNFKEQ. The germline V and J ends were trimmed by 4 bases and 3 bases, with 16 bases remaining between them. CDR3 length: 16 amino acids. CDR3 coding DNA: TGTGCCAGCAGCCTCGGGACAGAGGGGGGCAAAAACATTCAGTACTTC. Amino acids: CASSLGTEGGKNIQYF.